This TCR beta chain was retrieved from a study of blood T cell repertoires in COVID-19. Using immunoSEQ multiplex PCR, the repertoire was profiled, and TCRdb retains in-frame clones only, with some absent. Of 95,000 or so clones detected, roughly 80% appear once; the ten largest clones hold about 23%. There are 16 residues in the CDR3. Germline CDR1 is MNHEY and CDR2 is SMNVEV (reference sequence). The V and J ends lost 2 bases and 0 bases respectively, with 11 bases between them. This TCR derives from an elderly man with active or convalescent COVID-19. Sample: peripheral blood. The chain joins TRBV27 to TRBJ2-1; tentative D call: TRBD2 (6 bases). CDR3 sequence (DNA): TGTGCCAGCAGTTTAACGGCGGGGAGCTCCTACAATGAGCAGTTCTTC. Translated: CASSLTAGSSYNEQFF.